This entry is about one T cell receptor (beta chain). Antigen: not known. A much larger clone sits a single nucleotide away, making a read error possible. A second PCR of roughly 7 to 11 cycles used a sample-barcoded 5' primer and a J-beta primer mix. Carrying 12 random nucleotides, a template-switch adaptor labeled each individual cDNA molecule. Researchers report that each sample yielded at least 3 million CDR3-containing paired-end reads. One entry per CDR3 protein, called by TCRdb with MiXCR from the 5' RACE reads. The sample has 700,000 to 1,000,000 distinct CDR3 sequences; under 45% are singletons. The data derive from a study of blood T cells in healthy people across ages. Findings of the study overall: Donor CMV status was unknown, possibly confounding expanded clonotype changes.

Germline V gene data show CDR1 as LGHDT and CDR2 as YNNKEL (reference sequence). The CDR3 contains 12 residues. The V and J ends lost 1 base and 2 bases respectively, with 3 bases between them. The TCR was taken from a man in his fifties or sixties in good health. Sequenced input: blood. The V and J genes are TRBV3-1 and TRBJ2-7; D not resolved. The CDR3 DNA reads TGTGCCAGCAGCCAAGTAACCTACGAGCAGTACTTC. This translates into CASSQVTYEQYF.